These 12 T cell receptor beta chains originate from one sample sequenced in a study of beta chain features in type 1 diabetes (dated by TCRdb to between 2018 and 2020). What the research found in general, with its limitations: In all four CD4+ subsets, TCRB CDR3 length was moderately but significantly shorter in type 1 diabetes patients.

The library was produced with the immunoSEQ multiplex PCR assay. All of the isolated RNA was reverse transcribed with the High Capacity cDNA Reverse Transcription Kit, so expressed TCRB transcripts were sequenced. TCRdb holds this immuneACCESS table with in-frame rearrangements only. Some clones are missing; in checked studies, unresolved V genes explain under half, and the rest has no known cause. This sample is represented by around 310,000 clones; about 14% of them were singletons. Around 0.016% of the sample rests with the top ten. Antigens of these TCRs are unknown. Material: naive CD4+ T cells from blood. Read against the paper, the sample's cell subset or site label means: true naive CD4+ T cells. These receptors were taken from a woman aged 18-29 years with type 1 diabetes.

This clone was detected only a few times. The chain joins TRBV5-4 to TRBJ2-7; 7 nucleotides agree with TRBD2. Germline values: CDR1 SGHNT, CDR2 YYREEE (reference sequence). Trimming at V came to 4 bases and at J to 4 bases, leaving 14 bases not matched to a gene. CDR3 length: 16 amino acids. CDR3 sequence (DNA): TGTGCCAGCAGCCCCGGTGGAAGCGGGATATTTTACGAGCAGTACGTC. It translates to CASSPGGSGIFYEQYV.

The V gene is TRBV18, the J gene TRBJ1-5; possibly TRBD1 for D (6 bases). CDR3 length equals 14 residues. Trimming cost V 5 bases and J 7 bases, with 15 bases left between them. Germline CDR1 is KGHSH and CDR2 is LQKENI. In nucleotides, the CDR3 is TGTGCCAGCTCAGCGAACAGGGACGGCCAGCCCCAGCATTTT. The encoded protein is CASSANRDGQPQHF.

This chain links TRBV9 with TRBJ1-2; a possible D gene is TRBD1 (6 bases). The V end was cut by 4 bases, the J end by 8 bases, with 15 bases between. Germline loops: CDR1 SGDLS, CDR2 YYNGEE. The CDR3 loop spans 13 amino acids. This CDR3 reads CASSPEWGGGYTF. CDR3 bases: TGTGCCAGCAGCCCAGAATGGGGGGGCGGCTACACCTTC.

J is TRBJ2-5 and V is TRBV7-6; TRBD2 matches 11 bases. Germline V CDR1 and CDR2: SGHVS, FNYEAQ. J gave up 7 bases and V 6 bases, and 10 bases lay outside the gene matches. This CDR3 region has 15 residues. Here the CDR3 reads CASSPSSGRSGTQYF. In nucleotides, the CDR3 is TGTGCCAGCAGTCCATCTAGCGGGAGGTCTGGGACCCAGTACTTC.

This clone turned up a few times. The chain has TRBV6-5 and TRBJ1-1; 12 bases map to TRBD1. CDR3 length: 15 residues. Germline CDR1 reads MNHEY; CDR2 reads SVGAGI. V lost 7 bases to trimming and J lost 4 bases; unmatched junction nucleotides: 7. The CDR3 DNA reads as TGTGCCAGCAACCCCGGGACAGGGGGCTCCACTGAAGCTTTCTTT. Its translation: CASNPGTGGSTEAFF.

This clone turned up a few times. This chain joins TRBV2 and TRBJ2-5, with TRBD2 matching over 8 bases. Germline V gene lookup returns CDR1 SNHLY and CDR2 FYNNEI. Trimming at V came to 6 bases and at J to 5 bases, leaving 17 bases not matched to a gene. The CDR3 consists of 17 residues. CDR3 DNA sequence: TGTGCCAGCAGCCCACTATTTCGGAGCGGGAGTGCGGAGACCCAGTACTTC. It specifies CASSPLFRSGSAETQYF. Full variable domain (missing parts from reference TRBV2 and TRBJ2-5): EPEVTQTPSHQVTQMGQEVILRCVPISNHLYFYWYRQILGQKVEFLVSFYNNEISEKSEIFDDQFSVERPDGSNFTLKIRSTKLEDSAMYFCASSPLFRSGSAETQYFGPGTRLLVL.

This clone was observed a handful of times. This chain joins TRBV6-5 and TRBJ2-5, with no clear D. The CDR3 covers 12 residues. Germline-derived CDR1 and CDR2 are MNHEY and SVGAGI. V was shortened by 6 bases and J by 1 base, with 6 bases between the two germline ends. This CDR3 reads CASRASQETQYF. In DNA form, the CDR3 reads TGTGCCAGCAGGGCCAGCCAAGAGACCCAGTACTTC.

This clone occurred a few times. The chain combines TRBV5-5 with TRBJ1-2; maybe TRBD1 (6 bases). Trimming pared 0 bases from V and 5 bases from J, leaving 14 bases between. This CDR3 is built from 15 residues. Germline CDR1 SGHKS, CDR2 YYEKEE (reference sequence). The CDR3 DNA follows: TGTGCCAGCAGCTTGGCCCGGCAGGGGCTATATGGCTACACCTTC. Translated: CASSLARQGLYGYTF.

The CDR3 spells CAWSDRGLGELFF. The CDR3 region has the DNA TGTGCCTGGAGCGACAGGGGGCTCGGGGAGCTGTTTTTT. The gene calls are TRBV30 and TRBJ2-2, with TRBD1 identical over 10 bases. The junction had 2 bases not matched to a gene; V was cut back by 3 bases and J by 7 bases. The CDR3 consists of 13 residues. CDR1 GTSNPN and CDR2 SVGIG come from the germline V gene (reference sequence). The variable domain in full, with the rest retrieved from reference TRBV30 and TRBJ2-2, is SQTIHQWPATLVQPVGSPLSLECTVEGTSNPNLYWYRQAAGRGLQLLFYSVGIGQISSEVPQNLSASRPQDRQFILSSKKLLLSDSGFYLCAWSDRGLGELFFGEGSRLTVL.

The CDR3 loop reads CAWTPGLAGADTQYF. The CDR3 region has the DNA TGTGCCTGGACCCCGGGACTAGCGGGAGCAGATACGCAGTATTTT. The rearrangement uses TRBV30 and TRBJ2-3, with 14 bases aligning to TRBD2. V was clipped by 4 bases and J by 4 bases; unmatched bases: 4. The CDR3 sequence is 15 residues long. Germline V lookup: CDR1 GTSNPN, CDR2 SVGIG (reference sequence).

In this sample, this clone turned up a few times. The J gene is TRBJ1-5, the V gene TRBV19, with TRBD1 matching 8 bases. CDR3 length: 15 residues. Looked up from germline, CDR1 is LNHDA and CDR2 is SQIVND (reference sequence). The V segment lost 10 bases and the J segment 1 base; nucleotides outside the gene matches: 9. The CDR3 sequence: CATGQGEGSNQPQHF. In nucleotides, the CDR3 is TGTGCCACCGGACAGGGAGAGGGGAGCAATCAGCCCCAGCATTTT.

The chain links TRBV29-1 to TRBJ2-7; unclear D gene. CDR3 length equals 13 residues. Germline CDR1 and CDR2: SQVTM and ANQGSEA. V was trimmed by 1 base and J by 3 bases, leaving 10 bases between them. The CDR3 DNA reads TGCAGCGTTGAAGGGGTCGGCGGCTACGAGCAGTACTTC. Its translation: CSVEGVGGYEQYF.